This is a list of T cell receptor delta chains from one sample in a study of Vδ1+ human thymocytes. TCRdb reapplied CATT to the multiplex PCR reads. The sample has approximately 25,000 delta-chain clones, 7.4% seen once. Sequenced material: Vdelta1+ gamma-delta thymocytes from the thymus. Every receptor here comes from a girl under three years old who had congenital heart surgery. The CDR3 runs from the conserved cysteine through the conserved F or W. The D gene is left open where the match is weak. Size is stated for part of the rows, as once, few or many counts, or as a class when the clone is expanded.

length,V,size,D,J,CDR3,DNA
23,TRDV1,few,TRDD3,TRDJ1,CALGELVPLGTGGMRRNTDKLIF,TGTGCTCTTGGGGAACTAGTCCCCCTGGGGACTGGGGGGATGAGAAGGAACACCGATAAACTCATCTTT
17,TRDV1,-,-,TRDJ1,CALGELIRDYNKGKLIF,TGTGCTCTTGGGGAACTCATACGCGACTACAATAAGGGTAAACTCATCTTT
20,TRDV1,few,-,TRDJ1,CALPKGKVRYWILYTDKLIF,TGTGCTCTTCCTAAGGGAAAAGTACGATACTGGATCCTGTACACCGATAAACTCATCTTT
18,TRDV1,few,-,TRDJ1,CALGENNNSGDHTVKLIF,TGTGCTCTTGGGGAAAATAACAATTCTGGGGACCACACCGTTAAACTCATCTTT
21,TRDV1,-,TRDD3,TRDJ1,CALGAPNSSRVYWGITDKLIF,TGTGCTCTTGGGGCGCCCAATAGTTCCCGCGTTTACTGGGGGATAACCGATAAACTCATCTTT
22,TRDV1,few,TRDD3,TRDJ1,CALGESLPSYWGIRRRTDKLIF,TGTGCTCTTGGGGAATCCCTTCCTTCGTACTGGGGGATCCGCAGGCGTACCGATAAACTCATCTTT
20,TRDV1,-,TRDD3,TRDJ1,CALGEFDWGIRLLYTDKLIF,TGTGCTCTTGGGGAATTCGACTGGGGGATACGTCTCTTGTACACCGATAAACTCATCTTT
16,TRDV1,few,-,TRDJ1,CALGPHKYAYTDKLIF,TGTGCTCTTGGGCCCCACAAATATGCGTACACCGATAAACTCATCTTT
15,TRDV1,-,-,TRDJ1,CALGGDPRVIDKLIF,TGTGCTCTTGGGGGCGATCCTCGGGTGATCGATAAACTCATCTTT
22,TRDV1,-,TRDD3,TRDJ1,CALGARLRDRRLGDTGPDKLIF,TGTGCTCTTGGGGCACGTCTAAGGGATCGACGACTGGGGGATACAGGGCCGGATAAACTCATCTTT
19,TRDV1,few,-,TRDJ1,CALGERSYGAGQYTDKLIF,TGTGCTCTTGGGGAACGGTCCTACGGTGCGGGACAGTACACCGATAAACTCATCTTT
12,TRDV1,few,-,TRDJ1,CALGHLPAKLIF,TGTGCTCTTGGACATCTTCCCGCGAAACTCATCTTT
13,TRDV2,medium-sized,TRDD3,TRDJ1,CACEHWGIVELIF,TGTGCCTGTGAGCACTGGGGGATCGTGGAACTCATCTTT
18,TRDV1,-,TRDD3,TRDJ1,CALGELHPRPGDTDKLIF,TGTGCTCTTGGGGAACTACATCCTAGACCGGGGGATACCGATAAACTCATCTTT
16,TRDV1,medium-sized,-,TRDJ1,CALDAYWALYTDKLIF,TGTGCTCTGGATGCGTACTGGGCATTGTACACCGATAAACTCATCTTT
21,TRDV1,few,TRDD3,TRDJ1,CALGTRNYAYWGIVYTDKLIF,TGTGCTCTTGGGACCCGAAACTACGCGTACTGGGGGATAGTGTACACCGATAAACTCATCTTT
24,TRDV1,few,TRDD3,TRDJ1,CALGDPRILLVLGATEGYTDKLIF,TGTGCTCTTGGGGACCCTCGGATCCTTCTTGTACTGGGGGCCACGGAGGGGTACACCGATAAACTCATCTTT
20,TRDV1,few,TRDD3,TRDJ1,CALGESCGYAGGYANDKLIF,TGTGCTCTTGGGGAGAGTTGCGGGTACGCTGGGGGATACGCGAACGATAAACTCATCTTT
14,TRDV1,-,TRDD3,TRDJ1,CALGERRGYHQLIF,TGTGCTCTTGGGGAAAGGAGGGGATACCACCAGCTCATCTTT
20,TRDV1,-,TRDD3,TRDJ1,CALGTGGTRFWGIQTDKLIF,TGTGCTCTCGGGACCGGGGGTACCCGATTCTGGGGGATACAAACCGATAAACTCATCTTT
23,TRDV1,-,TRDD3,TRDJ1,CALGRKGLPNRTGGFSRTDKLIF,TGTGCTCTTGGGAGAAAAGGCCTTCCTAACCGTACTGGGGGATTTAGTCGCACCGATAAACTCATCTTT
19,TRDV1,-,-,TRDJ1,CALGTRPSYWGDNTDKLIF,TGTGCTCTTGGGACCCGCCCTTCCTACTGGGGGGATAACACCGATAAACTCATCTTT
18,TRDV1,-,TRDD3,TRDJ1,CALGELKTALGGPDKLIF,TGTGCTCTTGGGGAACTGAAAACTGCACTGGGGGGCCCCGATAAACTCATCTTT
15,TRDV1,-,-,TRDJ2,CALGESRTGTAQLFF,TGTGCTCTTGGGGAGTCCAGGACGGGGACAGCACAACTCTTCTTT
17,TRDV2,medium-sized,-,TRDJ1,CACDTRGPTRTTDKLIF,TGTGCCTGTGACACGAGGGGGCCTACGCGAACCACCGATAAACTCATCTTT
21,TRDV1,-,TRDD3,TRDJ1,CALGELTIPPLLGGYTDKLIF,TGTGCTCTTGGGGAACTTACAATTCCCCCCTTACTGGGGGGGTACACCGATAAACTCATCTTT
13,TRDV1,few,-,TRDJ1,CALGNLGTDKLIF,TGTGCTCTTGGGAACTTAGGCACCGATAAACTCATCTTT
21,TRDV1,-,-,TRDJ1,CALGSWGELPFLSTGGHKLIF,TGTGCTCTTGGCTCCTGGGGGGAACTTCCCTTCCTTAGTACTGGGGGTCATAAACTCATCTTT
15,TRDV2,-,-,TRDJ1,CACDTEWGYTDKLIF,TGTGCCTGTGACACCGAATGGGGGTACACCGATAAACTCATCTTT
18,TRDV1,-,-,TRDJ1,CALGEVHYTRRDIPKLIF,TGTGCTCTTGGGGAAGTTCATTATACGAGGAGGGATATCCCGAAACTCATCTTT
18,TRDV1,few,TRDD3,TRDJ1,CALGECPPRTGDNDKLIF,TGTGCTCTTGGGGAATGTCCCCCACGTACTGGGGATAACGATAAACTCATCTTT
18,TRDV1,-,-,TRDJ1,CALEPSYAFWGIRDKLIF,TGTGCTCTTGAGCCTTCCTACGCTTTCTGGGGGATCCGGGATAAACTCATCTTT
22,TRDV1,few,-,TRDJ1,CALGERPSFRDWGPWYTDKLIF,TGTGCTCTTGGGGAACGACCTTCCTTCCGAGACTGGGGGCCGTGGTACACCGATAAACTCATCTTT
15,TRDV1,few,-,TRDJ1,CALGGRGQYTDKLIF,TGTGCTCTTGGGGGCAGGGGGCAGTACACCGATAAACTCATCTTT
12,TRDV1,few,-,TRDJ1,CALVTRADKLIF,TGTGCTCTTGTCACCCGCGCCGATAAACTCATCTTT
16,TRDV1,few,-,TRDJ1,CALGEPLSSPPKRLIF,TGTGCTCTTGGGGAACCTTTATCCTCTCCACCCAAAAGACTCATCTTT
25,TRDV1,few,TRDD3,TRDJ1,CALGVLLPSTVGGGYGDPTGDKLIF,TGTGCTCTTGGGGTGCTCCTTCCCTCGACTGTTGGTGGGGGATACGGAGACCCCACAGGCGATAAACTCATCTTT
20,TRDV1,few,TRDD2,TRDJ1,CALGELLPTFKEGDTDKLIF,TGTGCTCTTGGGGAACTCCTTCCTACGTTTAAAGAGGGGGACACCGATAAACTCATCTTT
22,TRDV1,-,-,TRDJ1,CALGEPRPILRGGDLDTDKLIF,TGTGCTCTTGGGGAACCTCGGCCAATCCTACGTGGGGGGGATCTTGACACCGATAAACTCATCTTT
25,TRDV1,few,TRDD3,TRDJ1,CALGELSQGDPKVGDIREYTDKLIF,TGTGCTCTTGGGGAACTTTCACAGGGCGATCCTAAGGTGGGGGATATAAGGGAGTACACCGATAAACTCATCTTT
22,TRDV1,few,TRDD3,TRDJ1,CALGGMWPPITGGYGSTDKLIF,TGTGCTCTTGGGGGAATGTGGCCTCCCATTACTGGGGGATACGGTTCCACCGATAAACTCATCTTT